The rows below give T cell receptor beta chains drawn from one sample of a study of cytomegalovirus exposure and HLA in healthy donors. Clones were read by immunoSEQ multiplex PCR, and TCRdb kept only the in-frame ones, dropping some. This table has about 160,000 clones, more than 80% appearing once. The sequenced sample consisted of PBMCs. These receptors were taken from a woman in her 30s in good health and CMV-seropositive. The CDR3 runs from the conserved cysteine through the conserved F or W.

CDR3: CASIRGDQGGQYF
V: TRBV6-1
J: TRBJ2-7

CDR3: CASSSRTGGITEAFF
V: TRBV5-1
J: TRBJ1-1

CDR3: CASSRDISGNTIYF
V: TRBV9
J: TRBJ1-3

CDR3: CASSPRGGGATDTQYF
V: TRBV9
J: TRBJ2-3

CDR3: CASSLWGADGYTF
V: TRBV28
J: TRBJ1-2

CDR3: CASKREGCSGNTIYF
V: TRBV21-1
J: TRBJ1-3

CDR3: CASSSRTGRYGYTF
V: TRBV5-4
J: TRBJ1-2

CDR3: CASSSYAMGGGAGTQYF
V: TRBV7-2
J: TRBJ2-5

CDR3: CASSLIAIRGPVSNYGYTF
V: TRBV5-6
J: TRBJ1-2

CDR3: CSVYTGFLSGYTF
V: TRBV29-1
J: TRBJ1-2

CDR3: CASSQRISGNTIYF
V: TRBV11-2
J: TRBJ1-3

CDR3: CASARSGGGSYNEQFF
V: TRBV6-4
J: TRBJ2-1

CDR3: CATAQGFYNEQFF
V: TRBV25-1
J: TRBJ2-1

CDR3: CASSLTTGSGNTIYF
V: TRBV5-4
J: TRBJ1-3

CDR3: CASSLRQGLNTEAFF
V: TRBV4-1
J: TRBJ1-1

CDR3: CASSPHGGKAFF
V: TRBV6-5
J: TRBJ1-1

CDR3: CASSEYKGAGSPLHF
V: TRBV25-1
J: TRBJ1-6

CDR3: CASSRVWGQANTGELFF
V: TRBV14
J: TRBJ2-2

CDR3: CASSSPDQPQHF
V: TRBV6-5
J: TRBJ1-5

CDR3: CAISEVGAPGELFF
V: TRBV10-3
J: TRBJ2-2

CDR3: CASTETSGGARDTQYF
V: TRBV2
J: TRBJ2-3

CDR3: CSGTSGGELFF
V: TRBV20-1
J: TRBJ2-2

CDR3: CASSPHGGSNQPQHF
V: TRBV7-9
J: TRBJ1-5

CDR3: CASRGQGGFHEQYF
V: TRBV2
J: TRBJ2-7

CDR3: CASSPLSGGFGEQYF
V: TRBV9
J: TRBJ2-7

CDR3: CASSGPFRGGGETQYF
V: TRBV19
J: TRBJ2-5

CDR3: CASSLIRREGNQPQHF
V: TRBV7-3
J: TRBJ1-5

CDR3: CASSQGLATGVQPQHF
V: TRBV4-3
J: TRBJ1-5

CDR3: CAISRLTGTEAFF
V: TRBV10-3
J: TRBJ1-1

CDR3: CASSWRQPYTEAFF
V: TRBV7-2
J: TRBJ1-1

CDR3: CASSSAGEDTQYF
V: TRBV28
J: TRBJ2-3

CDR3: CASRYRAGYGYTF
V: TRBV19
J: TRBJ1-2

CDR3: CASSELEGGSSGNTIYF
V: TRBV25-1
J: TRBJ1-3

CDR3: CASSLSRDQETQYF
V: TRBV7-2
J: TRBJ2-5

CDR3: CATARGDTQYF
V: TRBV28
J: TRBJ2-3

CDR3: CATSREYYNEQFF
V: TRBV15
J: TRBJ2-1

CDR3: CASSYMTRYPYGYTF
V: TRBV6-6
J: TRBJ1-2

CDR3: CASSPDRRITEAFF
V: TRBV7-9
J: TRBJ1-1

CDR3: CASSFGTGTGLQETQYF
V: TRBV19
J: TRBJ2-5

CDR3: CASRGLGRGSTYEQYF
V: TRBV5-1
J: TRBJ2-7

CDR3: CASSQREPNTGVDSPLHF
V: TRBV4-1
J: TRBJ1-6

CDR3: CASSLLGEKLFF
V: TRBV7-9
J: TRBJ1-4

CDR3: CASSQASGGDTQYF
V: TRBV4-3
J: TRBJ2-3

CDR3: CASSQGIGTGTADTQYF
V: TRBV7-7
J: TRBJ2-3

CDR3: CASSLAPGYEQFF
V: TRBV7-8
J: TRBJ2-1

CDR3: CASSSDTYSYGYTF
V: TRBV19
J: TRBJ1-2

CDR3: CASSAKNTGELFF
V: TRBV6-4
J: TRBJ2-2

CDR3: CASSLGLAGQETQYF
V: TRBV11-2
J: TRBJ2-5

CDR3: CASSFQDRNYEQYF
V: TRBV13
J: TRBJ2-7

CDR3: CASSFSSASTDTQYF
V: TRBV11-3
J: TRBJ2-3

CDR3: CASSSDRVPGSEAFF
V: TRBV5-1
J: TRBJ1-1

CDR3: CASRRTSQETQYF
V: TRBV6-5
J: TRBJ2-5

CDR3: CASSQDSNSPLHF
V: TRBV7-2
J: TRBJ1-6

CDR3: CASSRQTWGNQPQHF
V: TRBV7-2
J: TRBJ1-5

CDR3: CASSRYFGWGLDHNEQFF
V: TRBV27
J: TRBJ2-1

CDR3: CASSSSSGPNTEQYF
V: TRBV5-4
J: TRBJ2-7

CDR3: CASSLGRQGNGYTF
V: TRBV5-4
J: TRBJ1-2